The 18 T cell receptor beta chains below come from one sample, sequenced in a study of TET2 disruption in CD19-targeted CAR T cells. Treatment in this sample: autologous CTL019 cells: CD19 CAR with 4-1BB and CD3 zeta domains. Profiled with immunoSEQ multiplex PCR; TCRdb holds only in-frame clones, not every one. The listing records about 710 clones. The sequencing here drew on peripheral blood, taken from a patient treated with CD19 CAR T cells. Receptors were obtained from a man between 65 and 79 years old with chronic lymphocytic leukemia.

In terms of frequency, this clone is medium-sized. The CDR3: CATSDSSDWTNTGELFF. The CDR3 bases that were read are TGTGCCACCAGTGATTCCTCGGACTGGACGAACACCGGGGAG. The gene calls are TRBV24-1 and TRBJ2-2; TRBD2 is a possible D gene (5 bases). The read finishes 3 residues shy of the CDR3 end, and the germline J gene is used to complete it. Germline V gene data show CDR1 as KGHDR and CDR2 as SFDVKD. This CDR3 region has 17 residues. V gave up 2 bases and J gave up 0 bases, with 12 bases separating them.

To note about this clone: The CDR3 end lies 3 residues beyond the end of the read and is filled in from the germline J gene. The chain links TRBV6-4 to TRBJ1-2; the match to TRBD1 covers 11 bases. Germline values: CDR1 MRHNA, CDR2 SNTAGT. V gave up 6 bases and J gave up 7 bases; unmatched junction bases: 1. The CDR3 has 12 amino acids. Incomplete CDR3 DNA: TGTGCCAGCAGAGGGACAGGGGGTGGC. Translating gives CASRGTGGG. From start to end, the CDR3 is CASRGTGGGYTF.

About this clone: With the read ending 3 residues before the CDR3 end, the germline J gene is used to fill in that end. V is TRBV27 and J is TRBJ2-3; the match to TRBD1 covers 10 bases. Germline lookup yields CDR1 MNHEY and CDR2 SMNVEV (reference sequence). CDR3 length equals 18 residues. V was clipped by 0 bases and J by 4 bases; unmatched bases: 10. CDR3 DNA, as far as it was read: TGTGCCAGCAGTTTATCCCCATGGGGGACAGGGGCCGCAGATACG. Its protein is CASSLSPWGTGAADT. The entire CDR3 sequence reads CASSLSPWGTGAADTQYF.

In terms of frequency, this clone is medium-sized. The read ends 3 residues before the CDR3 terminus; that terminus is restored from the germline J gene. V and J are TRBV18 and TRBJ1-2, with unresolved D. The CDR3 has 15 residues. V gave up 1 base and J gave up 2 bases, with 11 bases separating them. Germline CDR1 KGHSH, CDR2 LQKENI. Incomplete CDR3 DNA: TGTGCCAGCTCACCACGCGCGGTAAACAACTATGGC. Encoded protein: CASSPRAVNNYG. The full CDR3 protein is CASSPRAVNNYGYTF.

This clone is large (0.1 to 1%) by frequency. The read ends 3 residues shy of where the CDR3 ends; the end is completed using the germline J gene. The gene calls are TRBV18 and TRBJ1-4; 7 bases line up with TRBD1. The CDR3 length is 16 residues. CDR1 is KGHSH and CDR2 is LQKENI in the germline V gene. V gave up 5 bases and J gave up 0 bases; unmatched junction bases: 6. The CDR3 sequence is CASSRGTVSTNEKLFF. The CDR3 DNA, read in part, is TGTGCCAGCTCAAGAGGGACAGTTTCAACTAATGAAAAA.

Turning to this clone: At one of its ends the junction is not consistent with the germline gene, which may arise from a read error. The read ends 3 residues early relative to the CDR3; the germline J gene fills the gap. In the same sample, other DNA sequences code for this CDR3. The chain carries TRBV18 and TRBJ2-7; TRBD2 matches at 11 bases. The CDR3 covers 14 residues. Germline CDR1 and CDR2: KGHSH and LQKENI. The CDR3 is CASSPGTSGLEQYF. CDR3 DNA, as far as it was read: TGCGCCAGCTCACCTGGGACTAGCGGTCTCGAG.

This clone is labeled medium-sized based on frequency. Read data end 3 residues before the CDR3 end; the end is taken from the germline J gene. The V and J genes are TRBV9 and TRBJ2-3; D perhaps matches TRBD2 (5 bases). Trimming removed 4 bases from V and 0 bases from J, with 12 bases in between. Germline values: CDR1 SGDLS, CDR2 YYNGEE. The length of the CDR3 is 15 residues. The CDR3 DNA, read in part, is TGTGCCAGCAGCCCCCGCCGGACTAGCACAGATACG. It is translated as CASSPRRTSTDT. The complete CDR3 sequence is CASSPRRTSTDTQYF.

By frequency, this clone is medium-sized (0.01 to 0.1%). The sequenced part of the CDR3 DNA is TGTGCCAGCAGCCTGGTGGGGCACGCCTGCCCCTACGAG. Translation: CASSLVGHACPYE. The full CDR3 reads CASSLVGHACPYEQYF. The V call is TRBV5-4, the J call TRBJ2-7; TRBD1 might be the D (5 bases). The read ends 3 residues shy of where the CDR3 ends; the end is completed using the germline J gene. This CDR3 spans 16 amino acids. The germline V gene encodes CDR1 SGHNT and CDR2 YYREEE (reference sequence). Trimming left V 4 bases short and J 2 bases short, with 19 bases between.

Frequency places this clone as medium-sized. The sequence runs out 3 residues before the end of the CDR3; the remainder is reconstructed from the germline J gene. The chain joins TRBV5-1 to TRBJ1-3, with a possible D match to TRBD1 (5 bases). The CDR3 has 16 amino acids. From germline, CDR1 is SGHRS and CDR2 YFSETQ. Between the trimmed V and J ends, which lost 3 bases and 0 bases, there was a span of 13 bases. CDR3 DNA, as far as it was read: TGCGCCAGCAGCTCCGGAGGGGTTGGCTCTGGAAACACC. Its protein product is CASSSGGVGSGNT. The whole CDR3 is CASSSGGVGSGNTIYF.

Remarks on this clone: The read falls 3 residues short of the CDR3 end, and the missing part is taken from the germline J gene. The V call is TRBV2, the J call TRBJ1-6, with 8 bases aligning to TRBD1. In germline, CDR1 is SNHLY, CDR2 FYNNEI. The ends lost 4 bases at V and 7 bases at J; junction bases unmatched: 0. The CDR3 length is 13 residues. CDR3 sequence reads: CASSGQGNSPLHF. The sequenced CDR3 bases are TGTGCCAGCAGTGGACAGGGGAATTCACCC.

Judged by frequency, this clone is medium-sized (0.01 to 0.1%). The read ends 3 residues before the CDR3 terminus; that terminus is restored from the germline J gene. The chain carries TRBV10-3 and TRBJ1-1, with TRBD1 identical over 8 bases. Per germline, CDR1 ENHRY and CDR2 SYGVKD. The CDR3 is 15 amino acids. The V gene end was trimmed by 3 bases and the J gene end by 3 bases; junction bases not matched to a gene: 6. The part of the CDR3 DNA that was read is TGTGCCATCAGTGAACAGGGGGTGCTTTACACTGAA. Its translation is CAISEQGVLYTE. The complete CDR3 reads CAISEQGVLYTEAFF.

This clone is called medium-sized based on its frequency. CDR3 DNA, as far as it was read: TGTGCCAGCAGCCCCCCCGGGGGACAGGGAGACGAG. Amino acid sequence: CASSPPGGQGDE. The whole CDR3 protein reads CASSPPGGQGDEQYF. The chain joins TRBV5-4 to TRBJ2-7, with 9 bases aligning to TRBD1. The read ends 3 residues early relative to the CDR3; the germline J gene fills the gap. The CDR3 length is 15 residues. In germline, CDR1 is SGHNT, CDR2 YYREEE (reference sequence). Unmatched junction bases numbered 10, after V lost 4 bases and J lost 5 bases. The entire variable domain, with the rest obtained from reference TRBV5-4 and TRBJ2-7, is as follows: ETGVTQSPTHLIKTRGQQVTLRCSSQSGHNTVSWYQQALGQGPQFIFQYYREEENGRGNFPPRFSGLQFPNYSSELNVNALELDDSALYLCASSPPGGQGDEQYFGPGTRLTVT.

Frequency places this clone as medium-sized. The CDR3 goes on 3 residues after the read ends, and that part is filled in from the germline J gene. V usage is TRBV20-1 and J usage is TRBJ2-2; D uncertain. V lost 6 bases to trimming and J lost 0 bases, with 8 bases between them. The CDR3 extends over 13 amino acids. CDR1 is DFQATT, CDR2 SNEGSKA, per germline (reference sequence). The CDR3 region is CSAVVSNTGELFF. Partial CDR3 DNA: TGCAGTGCAGTAGTCTCGAACACCGGGGAG.

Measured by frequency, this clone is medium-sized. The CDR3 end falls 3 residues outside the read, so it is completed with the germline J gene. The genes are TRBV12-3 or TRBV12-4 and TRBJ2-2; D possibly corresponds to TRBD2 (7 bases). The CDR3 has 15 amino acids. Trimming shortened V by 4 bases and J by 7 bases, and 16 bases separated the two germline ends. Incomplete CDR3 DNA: TGTGCCAGCAGTTGGGCGGGGGCCATGGGCGGGGAG. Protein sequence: CASSWAGAMGGE. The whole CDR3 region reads CASSWAGAMGGELFF.

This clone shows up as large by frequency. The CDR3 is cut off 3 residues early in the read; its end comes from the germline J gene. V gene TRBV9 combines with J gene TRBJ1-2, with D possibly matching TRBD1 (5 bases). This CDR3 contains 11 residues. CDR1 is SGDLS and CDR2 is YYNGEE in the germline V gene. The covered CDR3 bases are TGTGCCAGCGAGGGACTGAGAGGC. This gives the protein CASEGLRG. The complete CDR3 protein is CASEGLRGYTF.

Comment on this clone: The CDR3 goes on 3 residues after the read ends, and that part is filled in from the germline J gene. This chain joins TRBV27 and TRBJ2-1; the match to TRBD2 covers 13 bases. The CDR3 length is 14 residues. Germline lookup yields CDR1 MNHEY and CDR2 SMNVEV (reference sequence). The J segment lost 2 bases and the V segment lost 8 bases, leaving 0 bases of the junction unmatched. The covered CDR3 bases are TGTGCCAGCGGGACTAGCGGGGCCTACAATGAG. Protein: CASGTSGAYNE. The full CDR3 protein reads CASGTSGAYNEQFF.

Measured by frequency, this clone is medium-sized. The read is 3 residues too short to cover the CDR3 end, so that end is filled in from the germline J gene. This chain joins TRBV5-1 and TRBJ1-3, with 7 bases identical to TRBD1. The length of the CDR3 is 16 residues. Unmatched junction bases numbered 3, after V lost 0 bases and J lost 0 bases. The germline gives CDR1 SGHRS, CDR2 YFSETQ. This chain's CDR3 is CASSLAGGISGNTIYF. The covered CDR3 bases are TGCGCCAGCAGCTTGGCAGGGGGGATCTCTGGAAACACC.

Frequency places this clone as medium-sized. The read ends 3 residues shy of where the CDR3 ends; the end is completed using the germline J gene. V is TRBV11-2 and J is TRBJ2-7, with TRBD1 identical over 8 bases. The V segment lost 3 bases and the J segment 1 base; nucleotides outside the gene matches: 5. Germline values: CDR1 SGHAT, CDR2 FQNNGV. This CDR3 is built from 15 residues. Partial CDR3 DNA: TGTGCCAGCAGCTTTATACAGGGGGGATCCTACGAG. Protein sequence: CASSFIQGGSYE. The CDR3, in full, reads CASSFIQGGSYEQYF.